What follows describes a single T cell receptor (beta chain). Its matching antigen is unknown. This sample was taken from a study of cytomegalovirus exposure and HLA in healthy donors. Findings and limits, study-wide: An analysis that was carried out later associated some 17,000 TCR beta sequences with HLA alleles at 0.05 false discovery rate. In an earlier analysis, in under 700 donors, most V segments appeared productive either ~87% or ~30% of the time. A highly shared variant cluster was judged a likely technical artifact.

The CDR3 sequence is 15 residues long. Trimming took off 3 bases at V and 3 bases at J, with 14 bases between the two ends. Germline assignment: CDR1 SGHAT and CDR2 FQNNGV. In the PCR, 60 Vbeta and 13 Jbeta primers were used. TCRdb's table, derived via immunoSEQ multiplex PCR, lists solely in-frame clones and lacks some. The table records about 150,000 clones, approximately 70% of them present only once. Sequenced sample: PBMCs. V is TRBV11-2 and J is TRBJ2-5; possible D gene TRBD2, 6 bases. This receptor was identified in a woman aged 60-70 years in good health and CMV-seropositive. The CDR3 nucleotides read TGTGCCAGCAGCTTCGGCGGGGTGGTAAAAGAGACCCAGTACTTC. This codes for CASSFGGVVKETQYF.